The clone carrying this T cell receptor beta chain was observed at least ten times. Its antigen is not known. Germline is not matched at one junction end, which may reflect a read error. This sample stems from a study of Graves' ophthalmopathy and Graves' hyperthyroidism. Study as a whole: Pretreatment peripheral blood was obtained at initial diagnosis. Study findings and constraints: The authors also found most expanded thyroid clonotypes above 0.001 frequency in blood.

In donors with ophthalmopathy, activity was moderate-to-severe, with CAS ≥3, NOSPECS ≥4 and duration under 3 months. Among the exclusions were patients with other autoimmune diseases, uncontrolled infections, pregnancy or lactation. Investigators amplified TCR beta CDR3 regions from RNA transcripts. Investigators did first-round RT-PCR with HTBI primers, then second-round multiplex PCR. TCRdb independently ran MiXCR on the multiplex PCR reads; one entry per CDR3 protein. The sample lists 45,000 to 60,000 distinct CDR3 sequences; 45% to 55% were seen once. Germline-derived CDR1 and CDR2 are SEHNR and FQNEAQ (reference sequence). This CDR3 contains 13 residues.

V gene TRBV7-9 combines with J gene TRBJ1-1; 7 nucleotides line up with TRBD1. This sequence originates from an adult woman with Graves' ophthalmopathy. Sequencing was performed on peripheral blood. This CDR3 is CAGSFNRGSEAFF. The CDR3 nucleotides are TGTGCCGGCAGCTTCAACAGGGGCTCTGAAGCTTTCTTT.